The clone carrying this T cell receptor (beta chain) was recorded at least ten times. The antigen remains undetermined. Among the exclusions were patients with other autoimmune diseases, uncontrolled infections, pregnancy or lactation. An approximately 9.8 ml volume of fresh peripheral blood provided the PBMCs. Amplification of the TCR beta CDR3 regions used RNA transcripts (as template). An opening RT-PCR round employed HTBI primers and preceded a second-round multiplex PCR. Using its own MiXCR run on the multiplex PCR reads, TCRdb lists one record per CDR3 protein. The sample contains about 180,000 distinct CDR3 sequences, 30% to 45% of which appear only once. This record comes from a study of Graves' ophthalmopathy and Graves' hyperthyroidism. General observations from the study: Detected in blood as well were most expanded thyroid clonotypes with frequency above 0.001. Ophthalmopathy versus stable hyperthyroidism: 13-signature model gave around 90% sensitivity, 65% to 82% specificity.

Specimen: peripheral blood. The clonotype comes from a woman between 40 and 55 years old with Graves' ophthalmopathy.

CDR3 in DNA: TGTGCCAGCGCAGCGGACTATGGCTACACCTTC. Residues: CASAADYGYTF. This chain connects TRBV6-2 or TRBV6-3 to TRBJ1-2; D uncertain. Between the trimmed V and J ends, which lost 8 bases and 3 bases, there was a span of 7 bases. Germline CDR1 MNHEY, CDR2 SVGEGT. This CDR3 comprises 11 residues.